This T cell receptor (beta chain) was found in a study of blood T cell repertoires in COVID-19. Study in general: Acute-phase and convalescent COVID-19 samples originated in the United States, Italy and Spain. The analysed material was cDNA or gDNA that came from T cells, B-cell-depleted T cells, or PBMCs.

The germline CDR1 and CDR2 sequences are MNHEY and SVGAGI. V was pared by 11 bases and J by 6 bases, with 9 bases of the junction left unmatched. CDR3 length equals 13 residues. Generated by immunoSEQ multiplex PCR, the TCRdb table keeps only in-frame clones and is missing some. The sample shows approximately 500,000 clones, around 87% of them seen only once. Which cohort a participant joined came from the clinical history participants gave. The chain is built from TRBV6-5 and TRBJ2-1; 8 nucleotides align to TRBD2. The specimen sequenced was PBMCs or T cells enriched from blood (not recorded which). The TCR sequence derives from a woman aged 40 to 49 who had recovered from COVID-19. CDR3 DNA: TGTGCCTCGGAGGCCAGCGGGAGCAATGAGCAGTTCTTC. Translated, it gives CASEASGSNEQFF.